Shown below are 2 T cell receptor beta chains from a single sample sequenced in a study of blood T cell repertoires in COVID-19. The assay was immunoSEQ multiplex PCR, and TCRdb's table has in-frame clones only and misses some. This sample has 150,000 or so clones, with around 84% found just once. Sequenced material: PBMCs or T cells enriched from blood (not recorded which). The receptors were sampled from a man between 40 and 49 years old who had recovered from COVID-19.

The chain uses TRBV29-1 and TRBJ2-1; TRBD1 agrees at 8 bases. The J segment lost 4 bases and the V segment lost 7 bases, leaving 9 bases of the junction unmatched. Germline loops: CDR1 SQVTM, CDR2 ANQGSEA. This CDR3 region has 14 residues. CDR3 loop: CSGAGTGSYNEQFF. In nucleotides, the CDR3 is TGCAGCGGTGCGGGGACAGGCTCTTACAATGAGCAGTTCTTC.

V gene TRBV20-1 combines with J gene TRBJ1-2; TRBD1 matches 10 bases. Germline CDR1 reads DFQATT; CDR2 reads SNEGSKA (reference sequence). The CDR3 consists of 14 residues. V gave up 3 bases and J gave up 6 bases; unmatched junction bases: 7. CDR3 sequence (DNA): TGCAGTGCTAGTCTCGACAGGGGGCTTCATGGCTACACCTTC. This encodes CSASLDRGLHGYTF.